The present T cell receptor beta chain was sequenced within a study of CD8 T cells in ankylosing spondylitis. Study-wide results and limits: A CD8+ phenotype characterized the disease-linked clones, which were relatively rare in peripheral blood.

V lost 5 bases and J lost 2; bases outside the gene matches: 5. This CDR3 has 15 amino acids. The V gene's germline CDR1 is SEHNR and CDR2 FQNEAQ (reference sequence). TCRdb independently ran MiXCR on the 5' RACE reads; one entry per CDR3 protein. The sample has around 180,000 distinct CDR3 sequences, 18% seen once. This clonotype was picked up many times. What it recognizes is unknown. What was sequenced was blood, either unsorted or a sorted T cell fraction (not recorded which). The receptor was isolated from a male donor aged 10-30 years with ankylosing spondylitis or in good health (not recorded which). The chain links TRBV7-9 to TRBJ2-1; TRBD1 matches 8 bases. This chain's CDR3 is CASSITGGTYNEQFF. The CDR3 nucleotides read TGTGCCAGCAGCATCACAGGGGGGACCTACAATGAGCAGTTCTTC. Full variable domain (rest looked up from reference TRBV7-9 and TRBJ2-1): DTGVSQNPRHKITKRGQNVTFRCDPISEHNRLYWYRQTLGQGPEFLTYFQNEAQLEKSRLLSDRFSAERPKGSFSTLEIQRTEQGDSAMYLCASSITGGTYNEQFFGPGTRLTVL.